This is a list of T cell receptor beta chains from one sample in a study of T-cell memory formation after mild COVID-19. TCRdb itself ran the 5' RACE reads through MiXCR, one entry per CDR3 protein. Of tens of thousands of distinct CDR3 sequences in the sample, about 23% are singletons; the top ten hold roughly 39%. The sequencing sample was made of PBMCs or a T cell subset sorted from them (not recorded which). These receptors came from a man between 18 and 35 years old who had mild COVID-19 (a few samples of this study predate the infection). Cell type and time point are not known. Each CDR3 is given with its conserved first and last residue.

>TRBV6-5|TRBJ2-3|15
CASSRQGIRTDTQYF
>TRBV3-1|TRBJ1-1|13
CASSQQGNTEAFF
>TRBV7-6|TRBJ1-2|11
CATAQGGGYTF
>TRBV7-8|TRBJ2-7|13
CASSLRSAYEQYF
>TRBV27|TRBJ2-2|16
CASSLFGGANTGELFF
>TRBV4-1|TRBJ2-7|15
CASSQEVLDSYEQYF
>TRBV7-8|TRBJ2-1|15
CASSPRTGGFREQFF
>TRBV20-1|TRBJ2-7|14
CSARAEASKYEQYF
>TRBV15|TRBJ2-1|15
CATSRGQVSYNEQFF
>TRBV7-9|TRBJ2-3|14
CASSLRDITDTQYF
>TRBV20-1|TRBJ1-2|15
CSARTRQVSNYGYTF
>TRBV7-2|TRBJ2-7|14
CASSFGLGSGEQYF
>TRBV6-2/TRBV6-3|TRBJ2-7|14
CASSVGTPSYEQYF
>TRBV15|TRBJ1-5|16
CATSRVGQGNNQPQHF
>TRBV4-2|TRBJ2-2|17
CASSQDPGTQITGELFF
>TRBV7-3|TRBJ2-3|16
CASSLTGGGAGDTQYF
>TRBV9|TRBJ2-1|12
CASSVGTTGQFF
>TRBV10-3|TRBJ2-7|16
CAISGHERGPSYEQYF
>TRBV6-5|TRBJ1-3|15
CASSPNRDPGNTIYF
>TRBV12-3/TRBV12-4|TRBJ1-5|13
CASSRGSNQPQHF
>TRBV2|TRBJ2-7|14
CASSPGTEAYEQYF
>TRBV7-9|TRBJ1-6|15
CASSPKRTYNSPLHF
>TRBV2|TRBJ2-2|16
CASSEWDYRRRGELFF
>TRBV4-1|TRBJ1-1|14
CASSPIGQENEAFF
>TRBV12-3/TRBV12-4|TRBJ2-2|15
CASKGVLANTGELFF
>TRBV28|TRBJ2-1|18
CASSPMGGDDISYNEQFF
>TRBV7-3|TRBJ2-2|16
CASSLDPEANTGELFF
>TRBV29-1|TRBJ2-1|14
CSVASGGFNNEQFF
>TRBV27|TRBJ2-7|14
CASRTTGLLGEQYF
>TRBV15|TRBJ2-3|12
CATSREGDTQYF
>TRBV6-6|TRBJ1-1|17
CASRFPSSGHMNTEAFF
>TRBV7-2|TRBJ2-1|20
CASSLAPGTSGRAGYNEQFF
>TRBV5-1|TRBJ2-1|14
CASSLWSSYNEQFF
>TRBV29-1|TRBJ2-3|16
CSVEDARLMATDTQYF
>TRBV7-9|TRBJ1-2|14
CASRDIGTAYGYTF
>TRBV20-1|TRBJ1-2|15
CSARPPGQGAYGYTF
>TRBV29-1|TRBJ2-7|14
CSVESQGTYYEQYF
>TRBV6-5|TRBJ1-2|14
CASSPIEGDYGYTF
>TRBV7-9|TRBJ2-1|15
CAGGIFAGAYNEQFF
>TRBV7-6|TRBJ2-1|16
CASSLLSGGGYNEQFF
>TRBV9|TRBJ2-3|15
CASSPTGAITDTQYF
>TRBV27|TRBJ1-2|16
CASSSSLSGNNYGYTF
>TRBV29-1|TRBJ1-2|13
CSVEGGDHYGYTF
>TRBV3-1|TRBJ1-1|16
CASSPKIKGLNTEAFF
>TRBV19|TRBJ1-1|14
CASSPEGGALEAFF
>TRBV27|TRBJ1-5|15
CASTLSGAGNQPQHF
>TRBV20-1|TRBJ1-5|15
CSARIGHLSNQPQHF
>TRBV19|TRBJ2-1|15
CASSPADQSYNEQFF
>TRBV29-1|TRBJ2-2|15
CSVGGVTANTGELFF